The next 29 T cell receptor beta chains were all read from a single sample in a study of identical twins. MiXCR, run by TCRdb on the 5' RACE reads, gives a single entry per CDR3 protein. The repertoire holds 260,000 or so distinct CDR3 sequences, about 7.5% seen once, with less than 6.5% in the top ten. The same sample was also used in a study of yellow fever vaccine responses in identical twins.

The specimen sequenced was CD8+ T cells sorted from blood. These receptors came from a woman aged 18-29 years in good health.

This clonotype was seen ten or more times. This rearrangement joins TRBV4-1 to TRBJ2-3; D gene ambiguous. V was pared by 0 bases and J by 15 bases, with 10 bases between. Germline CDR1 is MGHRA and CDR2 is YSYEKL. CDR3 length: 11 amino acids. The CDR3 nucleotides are TGCGCCAGCAGCCAAGACGCATGGATATATTTT. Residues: CASSQDAWIYF.

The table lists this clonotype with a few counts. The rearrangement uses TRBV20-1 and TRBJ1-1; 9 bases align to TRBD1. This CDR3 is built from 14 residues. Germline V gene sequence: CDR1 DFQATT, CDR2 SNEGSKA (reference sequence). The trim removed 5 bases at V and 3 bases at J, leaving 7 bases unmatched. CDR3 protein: CSARTGDGYTEAFF. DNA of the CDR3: TGCAGTGCTCGGACAGGGGACGGATACACTGAAGCTTTCTTT.

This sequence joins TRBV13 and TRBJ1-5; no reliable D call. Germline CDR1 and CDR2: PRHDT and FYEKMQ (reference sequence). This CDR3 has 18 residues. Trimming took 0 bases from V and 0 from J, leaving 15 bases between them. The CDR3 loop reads CASSLGGYGVDSNQPQHF. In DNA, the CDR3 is TGTGCCAGCAGCTTAGGCGGATATGGGGTCGATAGCAATCAGCCCCAGCATTTT.

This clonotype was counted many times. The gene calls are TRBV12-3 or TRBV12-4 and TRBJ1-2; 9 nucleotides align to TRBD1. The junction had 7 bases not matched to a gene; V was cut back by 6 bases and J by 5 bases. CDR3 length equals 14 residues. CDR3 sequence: CASSTGGAGYGYTF. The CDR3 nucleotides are TGTGCCAGCAGCACAGGGGGCGCGGGGTATGGCTACACCTTC.

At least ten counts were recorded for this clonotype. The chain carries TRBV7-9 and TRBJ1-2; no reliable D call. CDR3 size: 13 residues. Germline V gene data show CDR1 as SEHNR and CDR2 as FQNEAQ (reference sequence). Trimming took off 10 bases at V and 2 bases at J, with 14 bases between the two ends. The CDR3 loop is CAIPLGINYGYTF. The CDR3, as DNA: TGTGCCATCCCACTCGGGATCAACTATGGCTACACCTTC.

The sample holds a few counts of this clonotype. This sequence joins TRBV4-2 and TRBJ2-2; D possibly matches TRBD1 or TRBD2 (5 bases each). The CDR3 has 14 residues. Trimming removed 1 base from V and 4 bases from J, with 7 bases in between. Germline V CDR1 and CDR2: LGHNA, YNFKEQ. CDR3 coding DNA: TGTGCCAGCAGCCAAGCCGGGACCACCGGGGAGCTGTTTTTT. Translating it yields CASSQAGTTGELFF.

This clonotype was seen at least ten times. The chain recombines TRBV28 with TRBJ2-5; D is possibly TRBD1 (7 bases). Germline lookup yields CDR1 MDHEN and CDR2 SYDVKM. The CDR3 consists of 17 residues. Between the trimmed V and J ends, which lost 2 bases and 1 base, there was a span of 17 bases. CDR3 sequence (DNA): TGTGCCAGCAGTTTAAATGTGCAGGGGGGCAGCCAAGAGACCCAGTACTTC. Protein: CASSLNVQGGSQETQYF.

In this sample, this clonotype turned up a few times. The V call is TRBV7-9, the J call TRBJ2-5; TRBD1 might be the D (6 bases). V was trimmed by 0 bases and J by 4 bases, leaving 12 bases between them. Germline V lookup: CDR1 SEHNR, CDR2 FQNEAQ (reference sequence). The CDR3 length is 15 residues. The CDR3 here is CASSLATGEAETQYF. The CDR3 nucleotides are TGTGCCAGCAGCTTAGCGACAGGAGAGGCAGAGACCCAGTACTTC.

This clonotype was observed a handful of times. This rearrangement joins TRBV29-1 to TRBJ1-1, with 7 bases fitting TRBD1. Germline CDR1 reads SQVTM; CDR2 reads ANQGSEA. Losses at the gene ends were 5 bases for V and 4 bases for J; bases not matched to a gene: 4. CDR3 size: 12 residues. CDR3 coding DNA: TGCAGCGTTAGGGACAGTCCCACTGAAGCTTTCTTT. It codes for CSVRDSPTEAFF.

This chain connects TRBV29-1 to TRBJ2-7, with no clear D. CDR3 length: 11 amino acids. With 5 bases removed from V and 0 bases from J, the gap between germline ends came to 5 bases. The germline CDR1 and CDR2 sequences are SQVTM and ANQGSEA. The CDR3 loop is CSVRVSYEQYF. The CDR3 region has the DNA TGCAGCGTTCGAGTCTCCTACGAGCAGTACTTC.

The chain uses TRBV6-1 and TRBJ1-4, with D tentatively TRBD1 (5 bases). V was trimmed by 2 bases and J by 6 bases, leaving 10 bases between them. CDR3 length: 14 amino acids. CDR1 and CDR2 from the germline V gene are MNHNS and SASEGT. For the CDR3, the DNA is TGTGCCAGCAGTGAAAAGGGGCCTCATGAAAAACTGTTTTTT. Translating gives CASSEKGPHEKLFF.

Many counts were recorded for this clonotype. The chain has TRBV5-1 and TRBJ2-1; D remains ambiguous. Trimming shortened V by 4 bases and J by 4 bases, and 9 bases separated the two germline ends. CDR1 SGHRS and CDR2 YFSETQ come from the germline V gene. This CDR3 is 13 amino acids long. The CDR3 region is CASSSLKYNEQFF. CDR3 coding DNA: TGCGCCAGCAGCAGCCTGAAGTACAATGAGCAGTTCTTC.

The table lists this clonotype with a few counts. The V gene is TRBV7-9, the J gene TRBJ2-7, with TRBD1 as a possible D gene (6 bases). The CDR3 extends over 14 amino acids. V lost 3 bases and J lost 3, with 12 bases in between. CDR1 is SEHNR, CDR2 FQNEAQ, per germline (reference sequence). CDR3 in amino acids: CASSFSGQIYEQYF. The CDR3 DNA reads TGTGCCAGCAGCTTCAGCGGACAGATCTACGAGCAGTACTTC. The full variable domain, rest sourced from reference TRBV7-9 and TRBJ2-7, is DTGVSQNPRHKITKRGQNVTFRCDPISEHNRLYWYRQTLGQGPEFLTYFQNEAQLEKSRLLSDRFSAERPKGSFSTLEIQRTEQGDSAMYLCASSFSGQIYEQYFGPGTRLTVT.

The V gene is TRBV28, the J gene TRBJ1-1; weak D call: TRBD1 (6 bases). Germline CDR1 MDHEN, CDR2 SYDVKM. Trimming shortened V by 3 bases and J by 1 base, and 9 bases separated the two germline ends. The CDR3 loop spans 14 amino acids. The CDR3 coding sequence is TGTGCCAGCAGTTTCTGGGGGCCGAACACTGAAGCTTTCTTT. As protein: CASSFWGPNTEAFF.

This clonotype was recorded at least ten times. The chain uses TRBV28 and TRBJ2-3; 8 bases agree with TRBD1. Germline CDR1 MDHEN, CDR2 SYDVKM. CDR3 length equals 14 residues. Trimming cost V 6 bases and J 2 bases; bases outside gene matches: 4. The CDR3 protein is CASSQGQDTDTQYF. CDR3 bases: TGTGCCAGCAGCCAGGGACAGGACACAGATACGCAGTATTTT.

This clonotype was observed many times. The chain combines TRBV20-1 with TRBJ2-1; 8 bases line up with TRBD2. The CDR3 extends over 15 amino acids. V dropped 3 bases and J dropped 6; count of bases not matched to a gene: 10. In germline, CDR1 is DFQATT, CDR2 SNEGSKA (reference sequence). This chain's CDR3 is CSASSELAVGNEQFF. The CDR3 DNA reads TGCAGTGCTAGTTCTGAACTAGCGGTAGGCAATGAGCAGTTCTTC.

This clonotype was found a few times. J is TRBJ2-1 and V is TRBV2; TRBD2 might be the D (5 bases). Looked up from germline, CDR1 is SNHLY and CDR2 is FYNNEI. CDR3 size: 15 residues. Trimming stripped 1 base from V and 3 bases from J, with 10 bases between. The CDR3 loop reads CASSEGEFFYNEQFF. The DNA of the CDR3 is TGTGCCAGCAGTGAAGGGGAGTTCTTCTACAATGAGCAGTTCTTC.

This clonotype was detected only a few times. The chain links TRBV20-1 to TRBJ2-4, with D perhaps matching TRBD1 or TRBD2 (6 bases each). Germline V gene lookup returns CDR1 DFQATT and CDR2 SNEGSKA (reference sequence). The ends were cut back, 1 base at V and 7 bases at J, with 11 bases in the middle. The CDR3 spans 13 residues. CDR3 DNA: TGCAGTGCTAGAGGACAGGACTATAACATTCAGTACTTC. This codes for CSARGQDYNIQYF.

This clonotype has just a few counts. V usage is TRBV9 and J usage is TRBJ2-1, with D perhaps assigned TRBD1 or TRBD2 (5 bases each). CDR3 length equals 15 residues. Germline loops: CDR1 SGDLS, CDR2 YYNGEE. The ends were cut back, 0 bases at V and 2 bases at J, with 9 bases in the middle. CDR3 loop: CASSVVGDTYNEQFF. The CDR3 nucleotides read TGTGCCAGCAGCGTAGTGGGGGATACCTACAATGAGCAGTTCTTC.

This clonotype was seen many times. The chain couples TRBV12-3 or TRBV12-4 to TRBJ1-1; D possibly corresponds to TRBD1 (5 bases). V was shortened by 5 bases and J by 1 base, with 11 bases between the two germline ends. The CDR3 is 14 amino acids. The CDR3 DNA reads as TGTGCCAGCAGTCCGGGACTCCGGAACACTGAAGCTTTCTTT. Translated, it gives CASSPGLRNTEAFF.

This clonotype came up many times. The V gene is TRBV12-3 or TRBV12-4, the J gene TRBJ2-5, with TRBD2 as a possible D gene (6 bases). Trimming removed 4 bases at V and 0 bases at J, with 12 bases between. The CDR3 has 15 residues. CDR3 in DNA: TGTGCCAGCAGTTGGGACTCCCAGTACCAAGAGACCCAGTACTTC. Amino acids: CASSWDSQYQETQYF.

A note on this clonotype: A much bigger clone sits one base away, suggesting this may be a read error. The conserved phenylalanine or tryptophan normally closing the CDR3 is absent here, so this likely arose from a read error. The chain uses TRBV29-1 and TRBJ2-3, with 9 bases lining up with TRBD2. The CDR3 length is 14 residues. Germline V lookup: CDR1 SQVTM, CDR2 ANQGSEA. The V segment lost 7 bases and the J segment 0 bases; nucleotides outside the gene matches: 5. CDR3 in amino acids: CSAMTSGSTDTQYY. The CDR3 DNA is TGCAGCGCCATGACTAGCGGAAGCACAGATACGCAGTATTAT.

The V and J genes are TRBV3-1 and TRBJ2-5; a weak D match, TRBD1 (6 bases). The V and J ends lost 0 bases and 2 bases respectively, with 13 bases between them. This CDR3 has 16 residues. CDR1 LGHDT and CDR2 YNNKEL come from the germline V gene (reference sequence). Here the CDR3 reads CASSQDEGHLQETQYF. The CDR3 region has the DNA TGTGCCAGCAGCCAAGATGAGGGACATCTGCAAGAGACCCAGTACTTC.

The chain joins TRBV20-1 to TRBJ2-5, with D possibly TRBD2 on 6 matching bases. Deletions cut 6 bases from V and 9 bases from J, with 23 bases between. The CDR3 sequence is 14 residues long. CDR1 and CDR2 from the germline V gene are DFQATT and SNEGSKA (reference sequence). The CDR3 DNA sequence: TGCAGTGCCACCCAACCGGACGGGGGACCGGCCCAGTACTTC. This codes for CSATQPDGGPAQYF.

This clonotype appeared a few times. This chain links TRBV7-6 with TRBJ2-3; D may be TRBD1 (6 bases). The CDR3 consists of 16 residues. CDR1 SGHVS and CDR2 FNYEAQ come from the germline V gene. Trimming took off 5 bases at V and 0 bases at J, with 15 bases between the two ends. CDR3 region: CASSPAGDRSTDTQYF. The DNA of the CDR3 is TGTGCCAGCAGCCCAGCAGGGGACCGTAGCACAGATACGCAGTATTTT.

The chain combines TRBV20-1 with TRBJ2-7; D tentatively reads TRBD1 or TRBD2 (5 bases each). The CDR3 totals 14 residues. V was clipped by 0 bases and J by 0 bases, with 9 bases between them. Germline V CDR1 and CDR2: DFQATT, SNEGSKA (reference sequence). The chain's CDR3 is CSARDGTRSYEQYF. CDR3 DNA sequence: TGCAGTGCTAGAGACGGGACGCGCTCCTACGAGCAGTACTTC.

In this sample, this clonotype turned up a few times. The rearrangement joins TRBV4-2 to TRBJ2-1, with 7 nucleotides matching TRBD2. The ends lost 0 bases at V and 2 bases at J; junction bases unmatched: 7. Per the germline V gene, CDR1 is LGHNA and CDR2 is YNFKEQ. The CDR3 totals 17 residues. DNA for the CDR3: TGTGCCAGCAGCCAAGATGGGGAGGGGTTTCCCTACAATGAGCAGTTCTTC. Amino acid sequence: CASSQDGEGFPYNEQFF.

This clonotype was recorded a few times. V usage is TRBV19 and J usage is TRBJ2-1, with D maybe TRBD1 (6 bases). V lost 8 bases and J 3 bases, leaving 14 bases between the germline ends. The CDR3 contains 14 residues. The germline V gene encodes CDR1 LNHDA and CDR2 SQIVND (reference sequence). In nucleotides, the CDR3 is TGTGCCAGTTCGAGGGGGAGATACTACAATGAGCAGTTCTTC. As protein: CASSRGRYYNEQFF.

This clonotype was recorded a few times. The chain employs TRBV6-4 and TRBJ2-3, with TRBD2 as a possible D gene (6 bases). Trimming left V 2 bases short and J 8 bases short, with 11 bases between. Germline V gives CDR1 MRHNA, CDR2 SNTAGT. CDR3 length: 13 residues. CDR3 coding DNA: TGTGCCAGCAGTGACGTCCAGGAGGGTACGCAGTATTTT. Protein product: CASSDVQEGTQYF.